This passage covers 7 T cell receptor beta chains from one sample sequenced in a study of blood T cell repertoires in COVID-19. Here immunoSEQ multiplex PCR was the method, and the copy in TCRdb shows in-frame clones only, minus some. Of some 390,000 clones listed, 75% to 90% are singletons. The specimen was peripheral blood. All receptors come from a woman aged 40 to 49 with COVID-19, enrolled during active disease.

In DNA form, the CDR3 reads TGTGCCAGCAGCTTACAGGGGTTCCGTGGCTACACCTTC. Protein product: CASSLQGFRGYTF. The chain joins TRBV11-1 to TRBJ1-2; D is possibly TRBD1 (6 bases). CDR1 SGHAT and CDR2 FQDESV come from the germline V gene (reference sequence). Deletions cut 2 bases from V and 7 bases from J, with 11 bases between. CDR3 length equals 13 residues.

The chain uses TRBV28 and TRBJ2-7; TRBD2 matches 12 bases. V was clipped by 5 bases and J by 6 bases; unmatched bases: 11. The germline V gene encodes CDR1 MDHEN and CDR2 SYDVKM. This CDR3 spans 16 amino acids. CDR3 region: CASSDTSGRKVGEQYF. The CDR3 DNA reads TGTGCCAGCAGTGACACTAGCGGGAGGAAAGTAGGCGAGCAGTACTTC. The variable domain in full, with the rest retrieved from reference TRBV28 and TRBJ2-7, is DVKVTQSSRYLVKRTGEKVFLECVQDMDHENMFWYRQDPGLGLRLIYFSYDVKMKEKGDIPEGYSVSREKKERFSLILESASTNQTSMYLCASSDTSGRKVGEQYFGPGTRLTVT.

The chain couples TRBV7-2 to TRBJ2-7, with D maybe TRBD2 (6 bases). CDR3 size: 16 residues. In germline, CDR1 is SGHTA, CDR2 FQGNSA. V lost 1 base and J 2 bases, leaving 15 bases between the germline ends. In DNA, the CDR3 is TGTGCCAGCAGCTTAGTTGGCGGAGGAGGGCCCTACGAGCAGTACTTC. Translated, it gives CASSLVGGGGPYEQYF. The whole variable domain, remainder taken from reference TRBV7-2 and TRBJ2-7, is GAGVSQSPSNKVTEKGKDVELRCDPISGHTALYWYRQSLGQGLEFLIYFQGNSAPDKSGLPSDRFSAERTGGSVSTLTIQRTQQEDSAVYLCASSLVGGGGPYEQYFGPGTRLTVT.

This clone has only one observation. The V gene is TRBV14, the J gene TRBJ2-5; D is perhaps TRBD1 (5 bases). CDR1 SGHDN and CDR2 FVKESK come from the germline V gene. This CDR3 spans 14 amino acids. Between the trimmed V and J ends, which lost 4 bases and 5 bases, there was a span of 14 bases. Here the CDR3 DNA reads TGTGCCAGCAGCCCTCAAAACCAGGGCGAGACCCAGTACTTC. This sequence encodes CASSPQNQGETQYF.

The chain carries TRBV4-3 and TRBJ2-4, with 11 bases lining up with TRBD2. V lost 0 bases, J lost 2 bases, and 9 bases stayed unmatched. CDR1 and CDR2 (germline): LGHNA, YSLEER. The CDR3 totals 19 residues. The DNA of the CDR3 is TGCGCCAGCAGCCAAGATTCTAGCGGGAGGACAAATCCCAAAAACATTCAGTACTTC. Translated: CASSQDSSGRTNPKNIQYF.

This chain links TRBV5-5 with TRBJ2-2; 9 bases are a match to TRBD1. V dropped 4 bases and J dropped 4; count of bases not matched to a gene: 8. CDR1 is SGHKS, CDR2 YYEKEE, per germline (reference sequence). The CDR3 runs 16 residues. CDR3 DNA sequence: TGTGCCAGCAGCCCCGAAGGACAGGGGATCACCGGGGAGCTGTTTTTT. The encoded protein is CASSPEGQGITGELFF.

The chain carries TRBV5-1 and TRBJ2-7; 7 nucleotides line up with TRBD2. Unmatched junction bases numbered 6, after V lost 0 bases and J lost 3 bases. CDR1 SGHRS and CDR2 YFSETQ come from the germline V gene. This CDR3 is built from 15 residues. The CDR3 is CASSLVLAVDYEQYF. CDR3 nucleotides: TGCGCCAGCAGCTTGGTTCTAGCGGTTGACTACGAGCAGTACTTC.